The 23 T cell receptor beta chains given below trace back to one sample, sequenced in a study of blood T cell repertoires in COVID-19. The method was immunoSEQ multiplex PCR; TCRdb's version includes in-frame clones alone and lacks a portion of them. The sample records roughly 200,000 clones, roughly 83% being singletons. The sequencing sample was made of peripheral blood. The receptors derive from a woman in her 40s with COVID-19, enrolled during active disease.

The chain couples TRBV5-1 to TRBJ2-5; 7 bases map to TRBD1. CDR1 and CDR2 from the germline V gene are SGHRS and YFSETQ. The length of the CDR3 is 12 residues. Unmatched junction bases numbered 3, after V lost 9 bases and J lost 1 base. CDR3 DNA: TGCGCCACTCGGGACAGCCAAGAGACCCAGTACTTC. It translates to CATRDSQETQYF.

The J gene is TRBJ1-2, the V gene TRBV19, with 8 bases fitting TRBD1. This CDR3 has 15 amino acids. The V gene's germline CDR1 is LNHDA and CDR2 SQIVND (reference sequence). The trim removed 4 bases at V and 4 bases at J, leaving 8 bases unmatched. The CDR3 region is CASSKRGDRSYGYTF. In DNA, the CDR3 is TGTGCCAGTAGTAAACGTGGGGACAGGAGCTATGGCTACACCTTC.

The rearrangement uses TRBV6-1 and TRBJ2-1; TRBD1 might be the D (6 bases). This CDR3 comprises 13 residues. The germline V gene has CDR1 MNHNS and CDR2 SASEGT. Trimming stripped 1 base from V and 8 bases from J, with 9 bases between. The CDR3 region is CASSEGRGDEQFF. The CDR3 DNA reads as TGTGCCAGCAGTGAAGGCAGGGGAGATGAGCAGTTCTTC.

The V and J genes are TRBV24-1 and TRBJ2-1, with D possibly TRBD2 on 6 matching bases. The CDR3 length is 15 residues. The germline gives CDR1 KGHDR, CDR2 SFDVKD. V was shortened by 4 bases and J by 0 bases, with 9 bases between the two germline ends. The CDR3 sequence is CATSDRRGSYNEQFF. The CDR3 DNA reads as TGTGCCACCAGTGACCGGCGGGGCTCCTACAATGAGCAGTTCTTC.

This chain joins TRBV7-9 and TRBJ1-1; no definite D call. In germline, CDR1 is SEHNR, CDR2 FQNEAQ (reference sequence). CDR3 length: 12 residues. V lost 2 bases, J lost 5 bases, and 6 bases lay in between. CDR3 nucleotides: TGTGCCAGCAGCTTATGGGAGACTGAAGCTTTCTTT. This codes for CASSLWETEAFF.

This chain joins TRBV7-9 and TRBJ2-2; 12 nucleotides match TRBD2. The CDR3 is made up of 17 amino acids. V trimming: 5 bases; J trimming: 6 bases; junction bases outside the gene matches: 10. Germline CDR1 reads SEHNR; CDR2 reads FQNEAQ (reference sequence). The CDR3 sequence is CASSPRLAGVSSGELFF. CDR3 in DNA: TGTGCCAGCAGCCCCAGACTAGCGGGAGTTTCTTCCGGGGAGCTGTTTTTT.

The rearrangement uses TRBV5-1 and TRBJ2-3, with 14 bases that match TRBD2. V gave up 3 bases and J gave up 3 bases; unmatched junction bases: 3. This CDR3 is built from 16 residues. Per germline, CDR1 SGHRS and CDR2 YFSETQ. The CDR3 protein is CASSSRLAGGTDTQYF. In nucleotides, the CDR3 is TGCGCCAGCAGCTCGCGACTAGCGGGGGGGACAGATACGCAGTATTTT.

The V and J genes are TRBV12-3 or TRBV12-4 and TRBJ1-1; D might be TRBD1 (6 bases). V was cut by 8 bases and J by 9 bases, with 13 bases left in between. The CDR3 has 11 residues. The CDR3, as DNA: TGTGCCAGCTCGTTTGGACAGAAAGCTTTCTTT. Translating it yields CASSFGQKAFF.

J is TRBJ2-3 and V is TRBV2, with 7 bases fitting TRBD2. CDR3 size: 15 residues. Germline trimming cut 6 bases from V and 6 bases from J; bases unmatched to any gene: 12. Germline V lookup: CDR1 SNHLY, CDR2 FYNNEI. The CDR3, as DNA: TGTGCCAGCAGGGGGACCGGGACTAAACACGATACGCAGTATTTT. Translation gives CASRGTGTKHDTQYF.

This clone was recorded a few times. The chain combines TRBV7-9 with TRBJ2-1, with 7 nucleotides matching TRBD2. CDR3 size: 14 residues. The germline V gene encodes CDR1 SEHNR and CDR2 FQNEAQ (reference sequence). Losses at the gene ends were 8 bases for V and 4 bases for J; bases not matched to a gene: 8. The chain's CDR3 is CASLRGESYNEQFF. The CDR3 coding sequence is TGTGCCAGCCTTCGGGGGGAATCGTACAATGAGCAGTTCTTC.

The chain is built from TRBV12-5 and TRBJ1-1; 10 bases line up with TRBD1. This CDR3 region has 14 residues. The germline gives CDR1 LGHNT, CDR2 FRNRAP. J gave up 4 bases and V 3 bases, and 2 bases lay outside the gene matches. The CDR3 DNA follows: TGTGCTAGTGGTTTTTGGACAGGGGGCACTGAAGCTTTCTTT. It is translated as CASGFWTGGTEAFF.

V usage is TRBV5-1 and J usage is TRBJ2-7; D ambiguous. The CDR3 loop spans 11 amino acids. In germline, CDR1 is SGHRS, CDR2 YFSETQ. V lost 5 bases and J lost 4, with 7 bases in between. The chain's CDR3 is CASREQYEQYF. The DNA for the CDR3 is TGCGCCAGCAGAGAACAGTACGAGCAGTACTTC. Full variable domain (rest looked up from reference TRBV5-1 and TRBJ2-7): KAGVTQTPRYLIKTRGQQVTLSCSPISGHRSVSWYQQTPGQGLQFLFEYFSETQRNKGNFPGRFSGRQFSNSRSEMNVSTLELGDSALYLCASREQYEQYFGPGTRLTVT.

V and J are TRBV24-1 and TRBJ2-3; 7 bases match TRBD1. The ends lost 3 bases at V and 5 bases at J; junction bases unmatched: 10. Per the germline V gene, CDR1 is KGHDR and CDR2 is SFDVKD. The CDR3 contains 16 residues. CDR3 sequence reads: CATSDNKGGEIDTQYF. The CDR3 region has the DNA TGTGCCACCAGTGATAACAAAGGGGGCGAAATAGATACGCAGTATTTT.

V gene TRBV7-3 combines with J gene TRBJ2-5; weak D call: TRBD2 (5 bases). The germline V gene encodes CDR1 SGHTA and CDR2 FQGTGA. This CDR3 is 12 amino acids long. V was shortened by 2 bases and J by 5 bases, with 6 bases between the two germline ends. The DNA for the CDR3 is TGTGCCAGCAGCTTAGAGCGGGAGACCCAGTACTTC. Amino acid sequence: CASSLERETQYF.

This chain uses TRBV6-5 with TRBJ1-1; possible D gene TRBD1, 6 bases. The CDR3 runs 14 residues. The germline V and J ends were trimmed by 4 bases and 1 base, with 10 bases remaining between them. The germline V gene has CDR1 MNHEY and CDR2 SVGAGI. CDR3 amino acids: CASSWGGANTEAFF. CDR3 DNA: TGTGCCAGCAGTTGGGGGGGCGCGAACACTGAAGCTTTCTTT.

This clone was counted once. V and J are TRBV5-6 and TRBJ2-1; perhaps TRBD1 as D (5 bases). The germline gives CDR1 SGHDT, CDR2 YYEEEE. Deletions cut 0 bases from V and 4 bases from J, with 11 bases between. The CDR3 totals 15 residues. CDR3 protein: CASSLEPGIYNEQFF. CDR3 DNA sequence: TGTGCCAGCAGCTTGGAGCCAGGGATATACAATGAGCAGTTCTTC.

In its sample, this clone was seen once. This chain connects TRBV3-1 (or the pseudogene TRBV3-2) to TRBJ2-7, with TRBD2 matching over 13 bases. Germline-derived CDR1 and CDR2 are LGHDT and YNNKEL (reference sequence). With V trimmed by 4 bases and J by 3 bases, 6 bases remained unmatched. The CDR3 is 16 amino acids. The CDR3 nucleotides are TGTGCCAGCAGCCTTTGGACTAGCGGGAGTTACTACGAGCAGTACTTC. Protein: CASSLWTSGSYYEQYF.

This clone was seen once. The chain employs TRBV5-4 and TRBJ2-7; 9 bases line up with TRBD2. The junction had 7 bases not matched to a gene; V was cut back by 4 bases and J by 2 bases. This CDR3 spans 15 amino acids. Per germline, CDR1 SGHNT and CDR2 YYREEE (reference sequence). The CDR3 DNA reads TGTGCCAGCAGCAGGCAGACTAGCGGTGCCTACGAGCAGTACTTC. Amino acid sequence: CASSRQTSGAYEQYF.

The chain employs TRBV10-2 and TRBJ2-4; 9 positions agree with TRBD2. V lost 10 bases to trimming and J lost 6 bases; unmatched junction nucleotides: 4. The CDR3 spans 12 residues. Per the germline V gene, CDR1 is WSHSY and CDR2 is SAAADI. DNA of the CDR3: TGCGCCACGGCGGGGGGGGGAAACATTCAGTACTTC. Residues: CATAGGGNIQYF.

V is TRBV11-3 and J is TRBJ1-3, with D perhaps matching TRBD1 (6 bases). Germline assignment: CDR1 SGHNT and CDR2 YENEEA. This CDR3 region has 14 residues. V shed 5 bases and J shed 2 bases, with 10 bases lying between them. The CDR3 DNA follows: TGTGCCAGCAGCACTGGACAGCCTGGAAACACCATATATTTT. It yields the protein CASSTGQPGNTIYF. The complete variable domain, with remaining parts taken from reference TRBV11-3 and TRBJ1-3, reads EAGVVQSPRYKIIEKKQPVAFWCNPISGHNTLYWYLQNLGQGPELLIRYENEEAVDDSQLPKDRFSAERLKGVDSTLKIQPAELGDSAVYLCASSTGQPGNTIYFGEGSWLTVV.

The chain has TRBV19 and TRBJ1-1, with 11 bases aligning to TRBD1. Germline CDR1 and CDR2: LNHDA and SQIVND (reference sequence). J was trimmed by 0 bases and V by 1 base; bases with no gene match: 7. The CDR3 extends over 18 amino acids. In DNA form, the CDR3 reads TGTGCCAGTAGTATAGGCAGGACAGGGGGCCTCTTGAACACTGAAGCTTTCTTT. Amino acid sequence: CASSIGRTGGLLNTEAFF.

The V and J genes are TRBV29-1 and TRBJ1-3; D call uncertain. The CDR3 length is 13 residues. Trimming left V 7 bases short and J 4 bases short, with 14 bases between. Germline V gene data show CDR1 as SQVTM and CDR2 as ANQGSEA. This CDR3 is CSGARGPGNTIYF. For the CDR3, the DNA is TGCAGCGGCGCAAGAGGGCCCGGAAACACCATATATTTT.

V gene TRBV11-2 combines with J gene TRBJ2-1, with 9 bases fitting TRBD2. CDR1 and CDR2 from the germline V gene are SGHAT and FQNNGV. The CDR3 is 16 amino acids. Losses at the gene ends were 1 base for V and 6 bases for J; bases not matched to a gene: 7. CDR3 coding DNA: TGTGCCAGCAGCTTAGTGGCGGGGGGGCGCGGCAATGAGCAGTTCTTC. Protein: CASSLVAGGRGNEQFF.